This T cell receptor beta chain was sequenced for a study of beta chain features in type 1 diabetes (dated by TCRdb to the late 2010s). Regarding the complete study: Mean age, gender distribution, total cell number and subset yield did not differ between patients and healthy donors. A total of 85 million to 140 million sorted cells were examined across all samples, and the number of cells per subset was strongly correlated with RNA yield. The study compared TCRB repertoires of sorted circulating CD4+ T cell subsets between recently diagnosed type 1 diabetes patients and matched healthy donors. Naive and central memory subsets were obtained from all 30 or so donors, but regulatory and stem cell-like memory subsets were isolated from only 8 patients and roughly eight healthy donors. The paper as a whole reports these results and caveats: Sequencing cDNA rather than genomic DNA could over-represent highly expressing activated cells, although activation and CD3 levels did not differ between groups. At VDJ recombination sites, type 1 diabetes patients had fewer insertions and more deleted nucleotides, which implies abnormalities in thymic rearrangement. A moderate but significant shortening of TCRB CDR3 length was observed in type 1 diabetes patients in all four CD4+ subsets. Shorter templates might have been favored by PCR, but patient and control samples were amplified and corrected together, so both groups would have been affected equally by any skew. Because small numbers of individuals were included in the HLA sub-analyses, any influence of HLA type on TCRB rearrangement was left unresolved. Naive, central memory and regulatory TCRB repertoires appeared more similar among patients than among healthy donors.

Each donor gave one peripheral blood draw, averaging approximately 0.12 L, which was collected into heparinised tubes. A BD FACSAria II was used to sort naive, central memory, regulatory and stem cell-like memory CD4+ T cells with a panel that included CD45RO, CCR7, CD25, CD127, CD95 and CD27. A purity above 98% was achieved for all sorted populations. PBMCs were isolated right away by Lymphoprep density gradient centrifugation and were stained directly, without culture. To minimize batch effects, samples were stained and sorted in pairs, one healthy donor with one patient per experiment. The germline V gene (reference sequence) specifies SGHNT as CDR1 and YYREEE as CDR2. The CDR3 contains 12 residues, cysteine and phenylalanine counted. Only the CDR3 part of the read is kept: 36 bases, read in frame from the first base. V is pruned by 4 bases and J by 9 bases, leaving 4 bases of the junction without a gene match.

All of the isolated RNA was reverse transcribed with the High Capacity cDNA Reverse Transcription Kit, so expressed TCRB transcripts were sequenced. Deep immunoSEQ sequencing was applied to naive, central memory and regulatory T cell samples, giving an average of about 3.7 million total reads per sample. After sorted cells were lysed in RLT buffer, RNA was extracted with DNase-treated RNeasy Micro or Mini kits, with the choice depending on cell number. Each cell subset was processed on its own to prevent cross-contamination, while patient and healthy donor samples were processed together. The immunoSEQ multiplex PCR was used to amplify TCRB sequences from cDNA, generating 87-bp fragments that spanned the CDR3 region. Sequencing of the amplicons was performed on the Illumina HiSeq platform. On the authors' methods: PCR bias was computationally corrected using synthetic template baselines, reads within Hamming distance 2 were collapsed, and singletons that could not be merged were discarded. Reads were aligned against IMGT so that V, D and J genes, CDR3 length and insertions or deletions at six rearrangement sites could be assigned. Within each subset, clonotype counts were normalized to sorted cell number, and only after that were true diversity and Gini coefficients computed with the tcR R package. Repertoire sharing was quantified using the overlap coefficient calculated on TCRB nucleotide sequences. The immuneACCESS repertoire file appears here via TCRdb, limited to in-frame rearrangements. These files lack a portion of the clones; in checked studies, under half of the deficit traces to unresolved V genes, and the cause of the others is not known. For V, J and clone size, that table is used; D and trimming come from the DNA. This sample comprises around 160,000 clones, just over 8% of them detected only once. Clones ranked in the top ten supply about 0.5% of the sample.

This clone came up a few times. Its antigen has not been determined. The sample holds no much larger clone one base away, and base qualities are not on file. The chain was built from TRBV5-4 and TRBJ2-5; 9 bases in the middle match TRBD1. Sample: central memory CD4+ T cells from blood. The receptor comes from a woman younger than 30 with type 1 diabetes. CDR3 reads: CASSPDRGAQYF. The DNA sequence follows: TGTGCCAGCAGCCCGGACAGGGGAGCCCAGTACTTC.